This TCR beta chain derives from a study of technical replicates of blood from a few donors. The CDR3 runs 14 residues. The trim removed 6 bases at V and 5 bases at J, leaving 4 bases unmatched. The germline V gene has CDR1 MNHEY and CDR2 SMNVEV (reference sequence). TCRdb's copy holds only in-frame clones and misses some; the assay was immunoSEQ multiplex PCR. In the table there are around 60,000 clones, 90% to 95% of which are singletons. The genes are TRBV27 and TRBJ1-4; 9 nucleotides align to TRBD1. The clonotype comes from a human donor in good health. Some clones in this sample may be carry-over from other donors' samples. Material for sequencing was PBMCs. The CDR3 DNA sequence: TGTGCCAGCAGAAGGACAGGGGACAATGAAAAACTGTTTTTT. Amino acid sequence: CASRRTGDNEKLFF. The whole variable domain, remainder taken from reference TRBV27 and TRBJ1-4, is EAQVTQNPRYLITVTGKKLTVTCSQNMNHEYMSWYRQDPGLGLRQIYYSMNVEVTDKGDVPEGYKVSRKEKRNFPLILESPSPNQTSLYFCASRRTGDNEKLFFGSGTQLSVL.